Each of the 30 T cell receptor beta chains below was sequenced from the same sample in a study of human T cells and chemical hapten exposure. As for time point: patch test 3, about 24 weeks after DPC sensitization. Stated treatment: therapeutic diphenylcyclopropenone sensitization with weekly scalp DPC. TCRdb called the RACE reads again in MiXCR, with one record for every CDR3 protein. The sample gives more than 80,000 distinct CDR3 sequences, 10% to 12% of which show up once; under 4.5% is in the top ten. The input for sequencing was whole blood, taken in connection with sensitization to the hapten diphenylcyclopropenone (DPC). The receptors originated from a woman in her forties or fifties with alopecia areata. Some clones in this sample may be carry-over from other donors' samples.

This clonotype was detected ten times or more. The chain uses TRBV11-1 and TRBJ1-2, with D maybe TRBD1 (6 bases). The CDR3 has 13 residues. Germline loops: CDR1 SGHAT, CDR2 FQDESV (reference sequence). Trimming left V 2 bases short and J 7 bases short, with 11 bases between. The CDR3 DNA reads TGTGCCAGCAGCTTAAACAGGGAACCTGGCTACACCTTC. Translating gives CASSLNREPGYTF.

This clonotype has only a few counts. The CDR3 loop reads CSATLRGGGRVNEQFF. As DNA, the CDR3 is TGCAGTGCTACCCTCCGAGGCGGCGGGAGGGTCAATGAGCAGTTCTTC. V gene TRBV20-1 combines with J gene TRBJ2-1; 9 bases match TRBD2. V gave up 4 bases and J gave up 6 bases; unmatched junction bases: 13. The germline V gene has CDR1 DFQATT and CDR2 SNEGSKA (reference sequence). There are 16 residues in the CDR3.

This clonotype was recorded at least ten times. The chain is built from TRBV5-5 and TRBJ2-2; weak D call: TRBD2 (6 bases). Trimming stripped 1 base from V and 1 base from J, with 11 bases between. The CDR3 spans 16 residues. Germline loops: CDR1 SGHKS, CDR2 YYEKEE (reference sequence). Here the CDR3 DNA reads TGTGCCAGCAGCTTGTTGGTAGCGGTGAACACCGGGGAGCTGTTTTTT. It codes for CASSLLVAVNTGELFF.

The chain combines TRBV29-1 with TRBJ2-7; D may be TRBD1 (6 bases). The germline V gene has CDR1 SQVTM and CDR2 ANQGSEA. This CDR3 contains 14 residues. The V end was cut by 0 bases, the J end by 2 bases, with 11 bases between. The CDR3 region is CSVEDYRAPYEQYF. In DNA form, the CDR3 reads TGCAGCGTTGAAGACTACAGGGCCCCCTACGAGCAGTACTTC.

This clonotype was observed at least ten times. This chain connects TRBV5-1 to TRBJ1-1; possible D gene TRBD1, 6 bases. There are 14 residues in the CDR3. In germline, CDR1 is SGHRS, CDR2 YFSETQ. V lost 0 bases and J lost 6, with 12 bases in between. The CDR3 spells CASSLGGRTSEAFF. The CDR3 nucleotides read TGCGCCAGCAGCTTGGGGGGGCGTACCTCTGAAGCTTTCTTT.

This clonotype has a handful of counts. The rearrangement links TRBV19 to TRBJ1-5; D possibly corresponds to TRBD1 (5 bases). The CDR3 is 15 residues long. Germline lookup yields CDR1 LNHDA and CDR2 SQIVND (reference sequence). Trimming cost V 4 bases and J 3 bases, with 13 bases left between them. The CDR3 DNA is TGTGCCAGTAGTACTCGACAGTACCCCAATCAGCCCCAGCATTTT. This encodes CASSTRQYPNQPQHF.

This clonotype was picked up a small number of times. The rearrangement joins TRBV6-1 to TRBJ1-5; D is unresolved. CDR1 is MNHNS and CDR2 is SASEGT in the germline V gene. This CDR3 has 13 residues. With 0 bases removed from V and 9 bases from J, the gap between germline ends came to 9 bases. The CDR3 nucleotides are TGTGCCAGCAGTGAAGCGTTGGTAGGGCCCCAGCATTTT. It specifies CASSEALVGPQHF.

The table lists this clonotype with a few counts. The gene calls are TRBV6-2 or TRBV6-3 and TRBJ1-2; weak D call: TRBD1 (5 bases). The V end was cut by 0 bases, the J end by 6 bases, with 8 bases between. CDR3 size: 13 residues. Germline V gene sequence: CDR1 MNHEY, CDR2 SVGEGT. CDR3 amino acids: CASSYSMGDGYTF. Here the CDR3 DNA reads TGTGCCAGCAGTTACTCGATGGGGGATGGCTACACCTTC.

This clonotype was observed at least ten times. J is TRBJ2-2 and V is TRBV18; D is perhaps TRBD2 (6 bases). The V gene lost 3 bases and the J gene lost 0 bases, with 8 bases spanning the gap. Germline V gene data show CDR1 as KGHSH and CDR2 as LQKENI. This CDR3 has 15 amino acids. Here the CDR3 DNA reads TGTGCCAGCTCACCGCTAGCGTCGAACACCGGGGAGCTGTTTTTT. Amino acids: CASSPLASNTGELFF.

Many counts were recorded for this clonotype. J is TRBJ1-4 and V is TRBV27, with TRBD1 matching 8 bases. After removal of 6 bases from V and 2 bases from J, the junction contained 5 bases not matched to a gene. Per the germline V gene, CDR1 is MNHEY and CDR2 is SMNVEV (reference sequence). This CDR3 region has 15 residues. In DNA form, the CDR3 reads TGTGCCAGCAGAGACAGGGGACCCACTAATGAAAAACTGTTTTTT. Translation: CASRDRGPTNEKLFF.

This clonotype was observed a few times. This chain uses TRBV18 with TRBJ2-1; 11 nucleotides line up with TRBD2. CDR1 KGHSH and CDR2 LQKENI come from the germline V gene. This CDR3 region has 14 residues. V lost 3 bases and J lost 6; bases outside the gene matches: 1. The CDR3 DNA follows: TGTGCCAGCTCACCCGGGACTAGCGGCAATGAGCAGTTCTTC. It is translated as CASSPGTSGNEQFF.

Many counts were recorded for this clonotype. The genes are TRBV6-1 and TRBJ2-2; 9 bases agree with TRBD1. Germline V gene sequence: CDR1 MNHNS, CDR2 SASEGT. The junction had 7 bases not matched to a gene; V was cut back by 5 bases and J by 3 bases. This CDR3 contains 16 residues. In nucleotides, the CDR3 is TGTGCCAGCAGTACAACAGGGGGCTCACACACCGGGGAGCTGTTTTTT. Its translation is CASSTTGGSHTGELFF.

This clonotype was found many times. The chain combines TRBV12-3 or TRBV12-4 with TRBJ1-2, with 7 nucleotides matching TRBD1. This CDR3 has 13 residues. The V gene end was trimmed by 6 bases and the J gene end by 5 bases; junction bases not matched to a gene: 6. CDR3 nucleotide sequence: TGTGCCAGCAGCTCGGACAGGCTTTATGGCTACACCTTC. Its translation: CASSSDRLYGYTF.

The table lists this clonotype with many counts. This chain uses TRBV2 with TRBJ2-1; D gene ambiguous. The germline V gene has CDR1 SNHLY and CDR2 FYNNEI. This CDR3 has 14 residues. V dropped 6 bases and J dropped 2 bases, with 11 bases sitting between them. The CDR3 nucleotides are TGTGCCAGCAGCTCCGCTAGAACCTACAATGAGCAGTTCTTC. This translates into CASSSARTYNEQFF. Full variable domain (missing parts from reference TRBV2 and TRBJ2-1): EPEVTQTPSHQVTQMGQEVILRCVPISNHLYFYWYRQILGQKVEFLVSFYNNEISEKSEIFDDQFSVERPDGSNFTLKIRSTKLEDSAMYFCASSSARTYNEQFFGPGTRLTVL.

In this sample, this clonotype turned up many times. CDR3 protein: CASSLSPAKETQYF. The CDR3 region has the DNA TGTGCCAGCAGCTTATCGCCAGCGAAAGAGACCCAGTACTTC. The chain joins TRBV11-1 to TRBJ2-5; D unresolved. Germline V CDR1 and CDR2: SGHAT, FQDESV (reference sequence). The CDR3 runs to 14 residues. V gave up 2 bases and J gave up 3 bases, with 10 bases separating them.

This clonotype was recorded a few times. The chain joins TRBV12-3 or TRBV12-4 to TRBJ1-3; D is unclear. There are 14 residues in the CDR3. Trimming pared 3 bases from V and 1 base from J, leaving 7 bases between. The CDR3: CASSFWGSGNTIYF. The DNA for the CDR3 is TGTGCCAGCAGTTTTTGGGGTTCTGGAAACACCATATATTTT.

This clonotype was observed a few times. The rearrangement links TRBV20-1 to TRBJ2-1; 10 positions match TRBD2. V lost 5 bases to trimming and J lost 3 bases; unmatched junction nucleotides: 4. Germline CDR1 reads DFQATT; CDR2 reads SNEGSKA (reference sequence). The CDR3 is 14 residues long. The DNA of the CDR3 is TGCAGTGCTCTAACTAGCGGGAACTACAATGAGCAGTTCTTC. Translated: CSALTSGNYNEQFF.

This clonotype was seen repeatedly, ten times or more. The CDR3 bases are TGCAGTGTCACGGACAGGGACGACTATGGCTACACCTTC. Protein product: CSVTDRDDYGYTF. This chain connects TRBV20-1 to TRBJ1-2, with 8 bases that match TRBD1. The trim removed 7 bases at V and 3 bases at J, leaving 7 bases unmatched. The CDR3 contains 13 residues. Per the germline V gene, CDR1 is DFQATT and CDR2 is SNEGSKA (reference sequence).

The chain employs TRBV7-2 and TRBJ2-5; TRBD2 aligns across 9 bases. CDR3 length: 16 residues. CDR1 SGHTA and CDR2 FQGNSA come from the germline V gene. Trimming took 4 bases from V and 5 from J; bases not matched to a gene: 11. CDR3 protein: CASSSALAGGWETQYF. The CDR3 DNA follows: TGTGCCAGCAGCTCAGCCCTGGCGGGAGGGTGGGAGACCCAGTACTTC.

Only a few counts were recorded for this clonotype. The V gene is TRBV18, the J gene TRBJ1-5; a possible D gene is TRBD1 (5 bases). The V end lost 3 bases, the J end lost 12 bases, and 15 bases lay between the germline ends. Looked up from germline, CDR1 is KGHSH and CDR2 is LQKENI. The CDR3 totals 13 residues. This chain's CDR3 is CASSPEGTLGQHF. The DNA for the CDR3 is TGTGCCAGCTCACCGGAGGGGACTCTGGGCCAGCATTTT.

This clonotype has only one observation. The genes are TRBV6-5 and TRBJ2-2, with D maybe TRBD2 (6 bases). CDR3 length: 18 amino acids. Germline lookup yields CDR1 MNHEY and CDR2 SVGAGI. V lost 2 bases to trimming and J lost 6 bases, with 22 bases between them. CDR3 protein: CASSYNSAVTAGPGELFF. CDR3 in DNA: TGTGCCAGCAGTTACAATTCGGCTGTAACCGCGGGGCCCGGGGAGCTGTTTTTT.

This clonotype was detected many times. The chain carries TRBV7-8 and TRBJ2-2; D call uncertain. V shed 1 base and J shed 3 bases, with 12 bases lying between them. The CDR3 contains 16 residues. CDR1 and CDR2 from the germline V gene are SGHVS and FQNEAQ. In nucleotides, the CDR3 is TGTGCCAGCAGCTTAGGGACGGTCCGAGACACCGGGGAGCTGTTTTTT. As protein: CASSLGTVRDTGELFF.

This clonotype was seen repeatedly, ten times or more. The chain uses TRBV5-1 and TRBJ2-1, with 10 nucleotides matching TRBD2. The CDR3 length is 15 residues. Looked up from germline, CDR1 is SGHRS and CDR2 is YFSETQ. With V trimmed by 2 bases and J by 5 bases, 4 bases remained unmatched. Here the CDR3 reads CASSFGLAGDNEQFF. CDR3 bases: TGCGCCAGCAGCTTTGGGCTAGCGGGAGACAATGAGCAGTTCTTC.

This clonotype was detected only a few times. The rearrangement links TRBV5-4 to TRBJ2-1; 10 nucleotides agree with TRBD2. CDR1 is SGHNT, CDR2 YYREEE, per germline (reference sequence). The trim removed 4 bases at V and 3 bases at J, leaving 7 bases unmatched. The CDR3 is made up of 16 amino acids. The CDR3 sequence is CASSPTSGQNYNEQFF. CDR3 coding DNA: TGTGCCAGCAGCCCGACTAGCGGGCAAAACTACAATGAGCAGTTCTTC.

The chain links TRBV10-3 to TRBJ1-4; 7 bases align to TRBD1. The trim removed 6 bases at V and 3 bases at J, leaving 7 bases unmatched. The CDR3 is 15 amino acids. The germline CDR1 and CDR2 sequences are ENHRY and SYGVKD. CDR3 amino acids: CAIRSGGQPNEKLFF. The CDR3 coding sequence is TGTGCCATCAGATCGGGGGGACAGCCTAATGAAAAACTGTTTTTT.

The table lists this clonotype with a few counts. V is TRBV20-1 and J is TRBJ1-2, with D maybe TRBD1 (6 bases). V was shortened by 5 bases and J by 1 base, with 14 bases between the two germline ends. This CDR3 region has 14 residues. Germline CDR1 and CDR2: DFQATT and SNEGSKA (reference sequence). The CDR3: CSAARVDSNYGYTF. CDR3 in DNA: TGCAGTGCTGCCCGGGTGGACAGTAACTATGGCTACACCTTC.

This clonotype was counted ten times or more. The rearrangement uses TRBV5-1 and TRBJ2-2, with D possibly matching TRBD2 (5 bases). This CDR3 region has 15 residues. Trimming left V 2 bases short and J 4 bases short, with 12 bases between. Germline V lookup: CDR1 SGHRS, CDR2 YFSETQ. The CDR3 sequence: CASSLAEGITGELFF. CDR3 nucleotides: TGCGCCAGCAGCTTAGCTGAGGGAATCACCGGGGAGCTGTTTTTT.

This clonotype was observed many times. The chain recombines TRBV24-1 with TRBJ2-3, with D uncertain. The germline V and J ends were trimmed by 7 bases and 3 bases, with 10 bases remaining between them. The germline V gene encodes CDR1 KGHDR and CDR2 SFDVKD. CDR3 length: 13 amino acids. CDR3 sequence (DNA): TGTGCCACCAGACCAAGTTGGACAGATACGCAGTATTTT. This codes for CATRPSWTDTQYF.

This sequence joins TRBV4-1 and TRBJ2-1; 9 bases are a match to TRBD2. The CDR3 has 17 amino acids. The germline CDR1 and CDR2 sequences are MGHRA and YSYEKL. The ends lost 4 bases at V and 6 bases at J; junction bases unmatched: 13. CDR3 coding DNA: TGCGCCAGCAGCCTCCGAGCGGATAGCGGGAGTTTCAATGAGCAGTTCTTC. The encoded protein is CASSLRADSGSFNEQFF.

The sample holds many counts of this clonotype. V is TRBV3-1 and J is TRBJ1-1, with D tentatively TRBD1 (6 bases). CDR3 size: 14 residues. Germline assignment: CDR1 LGHDT and CDR2 YNNKEL (reference sequence). V was pared by 4 bases and J by 1 base, with 10 bases between. CDR3 amino acids: CASSRWGQNTEAFF. The DNA for the CDR3 is TGTGCCAGCAGCCGCTGGGGGCAGAACACTGAAGCTTTCTTT.